The 17 T cell receptor beta chains below come from one sample, sequenced in a study of T cell responses to AZD1222 COVID-19 vaccine. Profiled with immunoSEQ multiplex PCR; TCRdb holds only in-frame clones, not every one. The sample contains 130,000 to 150,000 clones, under 95% of which appear only once. The sample was peripheral blood, taken on day 0 of AZD1222 vaccination. The receptor source for this set is an adult in good health.

The chain couples TRBV7-8 to TRBJ1-2; weak D call: TRBD1 (6 bases). V dropped 5 bases and J dropped 3 bases, with 19 bases sitting between them. The CDR3 length is 16 residues. Germline CDR1 is SGHVS and CDR2 is FQNEAQ. The CDR3 loop is CASSPPRPDSYYGYTF. CDR3 nucleotides: TGTGCCAGCAGCCCACCACGTCCGGACAGCTACTATGGCTACACCTTC.

The chain employs TRBV28 and TRBJ2-7; no reliable D call. Deletions cut 6 bases from V and 3 bases from J, with 9 bases between. The CDR3 is made up of 12 amino acids. Germline CDR1 and CDR2: MDHEN and SYDVKM. The CDR3 DNA follows: TGTGCCAGCAGACCCCGGCACTACGAGCAGTACTTC. This sequence encodes CASRPRHYEQYF.

The chain joins TRBV3-1 (or the pseudogene TRBV3-2) to TRBJ2-1; D may be TRBD1 or TRBD2 (5 bases each). CDR1 and CDR2 from the germline V gene are LGHDT and YNNKEL (reference sequence). This CDR3 is 15 amino acids long. V lost 4 bases and J lost 5, with 15 bases in between. The CDR3 DNA sequence: TGTGCCAGCAGCCGAGGGGTGGGGTCTAACAATGAGCAGTTCTTC. It encodes CASSRGVGSNNEQFF.

This clone was counted a single time. This rearrangement joins TRBV6-5 to TRBJ1-2; D is possibly TRBD1 (6 bases). The CDR3 spans 14 residues. The V and J ends lost 2 bases and 4 bases respectively, with 11 bases between them. Per the germline V gene, CDR1 is MNHEY and CDR2 is SVGAGI. This chain's CDR3 is CASSYKLDSYGYTF. Written as DNA, the CDR3 is TGTGCCAGCAGTTACAAATTGGACAGCTATGGCTACACCTTC.

The gene calls are TRBV7-2 and TRBJ1-5; TRBD1 matches at 9 bases. Germline CDR1 is SGHTA and CDR2 is FQGNSA. V lost 8 bases and J lost 7; bases outside the gene matches: 6. CDR3 size: 13 residues. CDR3 in DNA: TGTGCCAGCGGACAGGGGAGGGGACAGCCCCAGCATTTT. It specifies CASGQGRGQPQHF.

The chain joins TRBV7-8 to TRBJ1-5; the D is unclear. V was trimmed by 2 bases and J by 1 base, leaving 9 bases between them. CDR1 and CDR2 from the germline V gene are SGHVS and FQNEAQ. CDR3 length equals 15 residues. DNA of the CDR3: TGTGCCAGCAGCTTACTCTACAACAGCAATCAGCCCCAGCATTTT. Protein product: CASSLLYNSNQPQHF.

This clone was seen just once. The chain combines TRBV19 with TRBJ2-7; TRBD2 matches at 8 bases. Germline CDR1 LNHDA, CDR2 SQIVND (reference sequence). There are 13 residues in the CDR3. Trimming removed 3 bases from V and 7 bases from J; junction bases left unmatched: 5. The CDR3 DNA is TGTGCCAGTAGTATCTGGCGGGAGGAAGAGCAGTACTTC. It yields the protein CASSIWREEEQYF.

The chain uses TRBV5-6 and TRBJ2-7; 7 bases align to TRBD1. CDR1 SGHDT and CDR2 YYEEEE come from the germline V gene. The CDR3 has 15 amino acids. The J segment lost 3 bases and the V segment lost 4 bases, leaving 10 bases of the junction unmatched. The CDR3 bases are TGTGCCAGCAGCCACAGACAGGGTTTAAGCTACGAGCAGTACTTC. This codes for CASSHRQGLSYEQYF.

The rearrangement joins TRBV5-8 to TRBJ1-2; a weak D match, TRBD1 (5 bases). CDR3 size: 12 residues. Germline CDR1 and CDR2: SGHTS and YDEGEE. V was trimmed by 0 bases and J by 8 bases, leaving 8 bases between them. This CDR3 reads CASSLGGIGYTF. CDR3 coding DNA: TGTGCCAGCAGCTTGGGGGGGATCGGCTACACCTTC.

This chain uses TRBV11-1 with TRBJ2-6; D not certain. The V end was cut by 3 bases, the J end by 0 bases, with 9 bases between. There are 16 residues in the CDR3. The germline V gene has CDR1 SGHAT and CDR2 FQDESV (reference sequence). The CDR3 sequence is CASSFPSSSGANVLTF. The CDR3 DNA reads as TGTGCCAGCAGCTTCCCAAGCAGCTCTGGGGCCAACGTCCTGACTTTC.

The rearrangement joins TRBV28 to TRBJ1-1; D is unresolved. Trimming pared 7 bases from V and 3 bases from J, leaving 15 bases between. Germline V CDR1 and CDR2: MDHEN, SYDVKM. This CDR3 has 14 residues. CDR3: CASTGFGRYTEAFF. Here the CDR3 DNA reads TGTGCCAGCACAGGTTTCGGCCGTTACACTGAAGCTTTCTTT.

DNA for the CDR3: TGTGCCAGCAGCCAAGGGTGGGGCTCGACTACGATAAGCTCCTACAATGAGCAGTTCTTC. This gives the protein CASSQGWGSTTISSYNEQFF. The chain couples TRBV7-8 to TRBJ2-1; D is tentatively TRBD1 or TRBD2 (5 bases each). CDR3 length: 20 amino acids. The germline CDR1 and CDR2 sequences are SGHVS and FQNEAQ. Trimming cost V 5 bases and J 0 bases, with 26 bases left between them.

The gene calls are TRBV5-1 and TRBJ2-1; 10 bases map to TRBD2. Per germline, CDR1 SGHRS and CDR2 YFSETQ. Trimming took 4 bases from V and 2 from J; bases not matched to a gene: 6. The CDR3 loop spans 16 amino acids. The CDR3 bases are TGCGCCAGCAGCCACACTACTAGCGGGGCCTACAATGAGCAGTTCTTC. Translation: CASSHTTSGAYNEQFF.

The rearrangement uses TRBV4-1 and TRBJ1-5, with D maybe TRBD1 (5 bases). CDR3 length: 15 residues. Germline V CDR1 and CDR2: MGHRA, YSYEKL. Trimming removed 0 bases at V and 5 bases at J, with 11 bases between. The CDR3 DNA reads as TGCGCCAGCAGCCAAGATGAGGGACCGGATCAGCCCCAGCATTTT. It specifies CASSQDEGPDQPQHF.

The chain is built from TRBV19 and TRBJ1-5, with unresolved D. CDR1 is LNHDA and CDR2 is SQIVND in the germline V gene (reference sequence). Between the trimmed V and J ends, which lost 6 bases and 0 bases, there was a span of 18 bases. The CDR3 has 17 residues. This CDR3 reads CASRRDSPNYSNQPQHF. DNA of the CDR3: TGTGCCAGTAGGAGAGACTCCCCAAATTATAGCAATCAGCCCCAGCATTTT.

The CDR3 sequence is CASSTPGLPQHF. The CDR3 DNA reads as TGTGCCAGCAGTACGCCTGGTTTACCCCAGCATTTT. V is TRBV27 and J is TRBJ1-5; D is unresolved. The CDR3 sequence is 12 residues long. Germline-derived CDR1 and CDR2 are MNHEY and SMNVEV (reference sequence). V lost 5 bases and J lost 10, with 12 bases in between.

The chain uses TRBV9 and TRBJ1-6; unclear D gene. The CDR3 runs 14 residues. Germline V gene data show CDR1 as SGDLS and CDR2 as YYNGEE. V was clipped by 1 base and J by 5 bases, with 7 bases between them. CDR3 in amino acids: CASSVRHDNSPLHF. CDR3 DNA: TGTGCCAGCAGCGTACGACATGATAATTCACCCCTCCACTTT. Together with reference TRBV9 and TRBJ1-6, the CDR3 gives the full variable domain: DSGVTQTPKHLITATGQRVTLRCSPRSGDLSVYWYQQSLDQGLQFLIQYYNGEERAKGNILERFSAQQFPDLHSELNLSSLELGDSALYFCASSVRHDNSPLHFGNGTRLTVT.